This T cell receptor (beta chain) was sequenced during a study of siplizumab effects on memory and regulatory T cells. Some clones are missing from TCRdb's copy, which holds only in-frame ones; the method was immunoSEQ multiplex PCR. This table has some 97,000 clones, 91% appearing once. With regard to this clone: Its antigen is not known.

Findings and limits, study-wide: Treg origin accounted for an average of about 74% of mappable alloreactive CD4+ clones with siplizumab and about 30% in controls. Roughly 80-97% of proliferating CD4+ or CD8+ clones lacked an assignable naive or memory phenotype.

CDR1 is MDHEN, CDR2 SYDVKM, per germline. The CDR3 spans 13 residues. The V end lost 2 bases, the J end lost 8 bases, and 12 bases lay between the germline ends. This clonotype was obtained from a human donor in good health. Sequenced input: CD4+ T cells sorted from blood. The V gene is TRBV28, the J gene TRBJ1-1, with a tentative D call TRBD1 (6 bases). CDR3 residues: CASSLGRDREAFF. Written as DNA, the CDR3 is TGTGCCAGCAGTTTAGGTCGCGACAGGGAAGCTTTCTTT.